Presented here are 4 T cell receptor beta chains from one specimen sequenced in a study of cytomegalovirus exposure and HLA in healthy donors. Use of 60 Vbeta and 13 Jbeta primers characterized the PCR. Sequenced by immunoSEQ multiplex PCR; TCRdb stores in-frame clones only, minus some. The sample has some 180,000 clones, about 9.4% seen once. The sequencing sample was made of PBMCs. These TCRs come from a woman in her 30s in good health and CMV-seropositive.

This clone occurred a few times. The V and J genes are TRBV19 and TRBJ1-1, with D possibly matching TRBD1 (6 bases). Trimming left V 11 bases short and J 5 bases short, with 24 bases between. Germline V gene data show CDR1 as LNHDA and CDR2 as SQIVND (reference sequence). The CDR3 sequence is 15 residues long. In DNA, the CDR3 is TGTGCCTCCCACCCGGGACACAGCATGGGAACTGAAGCTTTCTTT. This translates into CASHPGHSMGTEAFF.

This clone occurred a few times. CDR3 nucleotide sequence: TGCGCCAGCAGCCCTCGGCTAGCGGGGGACCAAGAGACCCAGTACTTC. The encoded protein is CASSPRLAGDQETQYF. The chain uses TRBV4-1 and TRBJ2-5; TRBD2 matches at 10 bases. Trimming at V came to 4 bases and at J to 0 bases, leaving 5 bases not matched to a gene. The CDR3 has 16 amino acids. The V gene's germline CDR1 is MGHRA and CDR2 YSYEKL.

The genes are TRBV2 and TRBJ2-5, with TRBD2 matching over 8 bases. This CDR3 is built from 13 residues. Germline V lookup: CDR1 SNHLY, CDR2 FYNNEI. V shed 4 bases, J shed 5 bases, and the junction held 3 bases outside the gene matches. CDR3: CASSGAGVETQYF. CDR3 coding DNA: TGTGCCAGCAGTGGAGCGGGAGTCGAGACCCAGTACTTC. The entire variable domain, with the rest obtained from reference TRBV2 and TRBJ2-5, is as follows: EPEVTQTPSHQVTQMGQEVILRCVPISNHLYFYWYRQILGQKVEFLVSFYNNEISEKSEIFDDQFSVERPDGSNFTLKIRSTKLEDSAMYFCASSGAGVETQYFGPGTRLLVL.

The rearrangement links TRBV7-8 to TRBJ2-5; 8 bases agree with TRBD2. Trimming took 3 bases from V and 0 from J; bases not matched to a gene: 6. The germline V gene encodes CDR1 SGHVS and CDR2 FQNEAQ. The CDR3 covers 16 residues. In DNA form, the CDR3 reads TGTGCCAGCAGCTTCAAAGAGCGGGAGTACCAAGAGACCCAGTACTTC. Its protein is CASSFKEREYQETQYF. Combining the CDR3 with reference TRBV7-8 and TRBJ2-5 gives the whole variable domain GAGVSQSPRYKVAKRGQDVALRCDPISGHVSLFWYQQALGQGPEFLTYFQNEAQLDKSGLPSDRFFAERPEGSVSTLKIQRTQQEDSAVYLCASSFKEREYQETQYFGPGTRLLVL.